Below are 17 T cell receptor beta chains sequenced from a single sample in a study of T cell responses to AZD1222 COVID-19 vaccine. Produced via immunoSEQ multiplex PCR; TCRdb's table is partial and in-frame only. The table lists approximately 90,000 clones, roughly nine tenths of them singletons. Specimen: peripheral blood, collected on day 0 of AZD1222 vaccination. These receptor sequences come from an adult in good health.

This clone has only one observation. This rearrangement joins TRBV7-9 to TRBJ2-7; D not resolved. CDR1 and CDR2 (germline): SEHNR, FQNEAQ (reference sequence). The V end lost 5 bases, the J end lost 1 base, and 12 bases lay between the germline ends. The CDR3 spans 14 residues. CDR3: CASSLSSTSYEQYF. In DNA, the CDR3 is TGTGCCAGCAGCCTATCCTCTACATCCTACGAGCAGTACTTC.

There are a few counts of this clone. The chain uses TRBV7-2 and TRBJ1-5, with a possible D match to TRBD1 (6 bases). Germline-derived CDR1 and CDR2 are SGHTA and FQGNSA. The V and J ends lost 4 bases and 11 bases respectively, with 21 bases between them. CDR3 size: 15 residues. Here the CDR3 DNA reads TGTGCCAGCAGCTGGGACACGGGTCTCGCGTATTCCCAGCATTTT. This encodes CASSWDTGLAYSQHF.

V is TRBV4-2 and J is TRBJ1-2, with 8 bases that match TRBD1. The CDR3 consists of 16 residues. Trimming took 1 base from V and 4 from J; bases not matched to a gene: 8. CDR1 and CDR2 (germline): LGHNA, YNFKEQ. The CDR3 here is CASSQVQTGATYGYTF. Written as DNA, the CDR3 is TGTGCCAGCAGCCAAGTCCAGACAGGGGCGACCTATGGCTACACCTTC.

The V and J genes are TRBV30 and TRBJ2-2; D is perhaps TRBD2 (5 bases). The CDR3 covers 16 residues. Germline values: CDR1 GTSNPN, CDR2 SVGIG (reference sequence). V dropped 3 bases and J dropped 4 bases, with 18 bases sitting between them. Written as DNA, the CDR3 is TGTGCCTGGAGCCCCTATCTGAGGGCGGGCACCGGGGAGCTGTTTTTT. This codes for CAWSPYLRAGTGELFF.

The J gene is TRBJ1-1, the V gene TRBV28, with 7 nucleotides matching TRBD1. V lost 6 bases and J lost 1; bases outside the gene matches: 8. The CDR3 consists of 15 residues. CDR1 is MDHEN and CDR2 is SYDVKM in the germline V gene. CDR3 amino acids: CASRQPDRRNTEAFF. For the CDR3, the DNA is TGTGCCAGCAGGCAACCGGACAGGAGGAACACTGAAGCTTTCTTT.

CDR3 residues: CASSRTGGSEAFF. CDR3 nucleotides: TGCGCCAGCAGTCGTACAGGGGGCTCTGAAGCTTTCTTT. The V gene is TRBV5-1, the J gene TRBJ1-1, with TRBD1 identical over 9 bases. Germline CDR1 SGHRS, CDR2 YFSETQ. V shed 5 bases, J shed 6 bases, and the junction held 5 bases outside the gene matches. This CDR3 region has 13 residues.

The V and J genes are TRBV18 and TRBJ1-1; D remains unclear. V was pared by 2 bases and J by 4 bases, with 14 bases between. Per germline, CDR1 KGHSH and CDR2 LQKENI. The CDR3 extends over 15 amino acids. CDR3 amino acids: CASSPGQFSGTEAFF. The CDR3 nucleotides are TGTGCCAGCTCACCAGGCCAGTTCTCGGGCACTGAAGCTTTCTTT.

The chain combines TRBV10-2 with TRBJ1-5, with 8 bases aligning to TRBD1. The V and J ends lost 6 bases and 2 bases, in that order; junction bases with no gene match: 3. Per the germline V gene, CDR1 is WSHSY and CDR2 is SAAADI. CDR3 size: 14 residues. CDR3 loop: CASRRGQGNQPQHF. The CDR3 DNA is TGCGCCAGCAGACGGGGACAGGGCAATCAGCCCCAGCATTTT.

This chain links TRBV5-1 with TRBJ2-2; D may correspond to TRBD1 or TRBD2 (6 bases each). The germline V and J ends were trimmed by 1 base and 2 bases, with 9 bases remaining between them. Germline V CDR1 and CDR2: SGHRS, YFSETQ. This CDR3 has 15 residues. CDR3 sequence (DNA): TGCGCCAGCAGCTTGTTGGGGGGCAACACCGGGGAGCTGTTTTTT. This encodes CASSLLGGNTGELFF. Based on the CDR3 plus reference TRBV5-1 and TRBJ2-2, the full variable domain is KAGVTQTPRYLIKTRGQQVTLSCSPISGHRSVSWYQQTPGQGLQFLFEYFSETQRNKGNFPGRFSGRQFSNSRSEMNVSTLELGDSALYLCASSLLGGNTGELFFGEGSRLTVL.

CDR3 region: CASSPNRDLGGETQYF. The CDR3 DNA sequence: TGTGCCAGCAGCCCGAACCGGGATCTAGGGGGAGAGACCCAGTACTTC. The rearrangement joins TRBV3-1 (or the pseudogene TRBV3-2) to TRBJ2-5; TRBD1 is a possible D gene (6 bases). The V gene's germline CDR1 is LGHDT and CDR2 YNNKEL (reference sequence). The CDR3 loop spans 16 amino acids. Trimming stripped 4 bases from V and 4 bases from J, with 19 bases between.

The DNA of the CDR3 is TGTGCCAGCAGACCCATCGGGAGTGGGGCTTTCTTT. This codes for CASRPIGSGAFF. This sequence joins TRBV11-2 and TRBJ1-1; the D is unclear. Trimming stripped 6 bases from V and 11 bases from J, with 16 bases between. Per the germline V gene, CDR1 is SGHAT and CDR2 is FQNNGV. This CDR3 has 12 residues.

The rearrangement uses TRBV30 and TRBJ2-7; 12 bases are a match to TRBD1. The CDR3 runs 14 residues. CDR1 and CDR2 (germline): GTSNPN, SVGIG (reference sequence). J gave up 5 bases and V 8 bases, and 10 bases lay outside the gene matches. This chain's CDR3 is CAGTPGTGGDEQYF. The CDR3 DNA is TGTGCCGGGACCCCCGGGACAGGGGGCGACGAGCAGTACTTC.

The chain is built from TRBV13 and TRBJ1-2, with 9 bases matching TRBD1. V gave up 7 bases and J gave up 4 bases; unmatched junction bases: 13. Germline CDR1 PRHDT, CDR2 FYEKMQ (reference sequence). This CDR3 is 16 amino acids long. The CDR3: CASTQRDRGNTYGYTF. DNA of the CDR3: TGTGCCAGCACCCAGAGAGACAGGGGGAATACCTATGGCTACACCTTC.

The gene calls are TRBV5-1 and TRBJ2-7; D is ambiguous. Germline V gene lookup returns CDR1 SGHRS and CDR2 YFSETQ. V lost 3 bases to trimming and J lost 6 bases, with 10 bases between them. This CDR3 has 12 residues. This CDR3 is CASSSMTGEQYF. The CDR3 nucleotides are TGCGCCAGCAGCTCCATGACGGGCGAGCAGTACTTC.

This chain connects TRBV5-5 to TRBJ1-3; D unresolved. Trimming cost V 4 bases and J 0 bases, with 14 bases left between them. This CDR3 spans 16 amino acids. The V gene's germline CDR1 is SGHKS and CDR2 YYEKEE (reference sequence). The CDR3 sequence: CASSQNDPNSGNTIYF. The DNA of the CDR3 is TGTGCCAGCAGCCAAAACGACCCGAACTCTGGAAACACCATATATTTT.

This clone has just one count. The V and J genes are TRBV3-1 (or the pseudogene TRBV3-2) and TRBJ2-1; the match to TRBD2 covers 16 bases. V lost 4 bases, J lost 4 bases, and 1 base stayed unmatched. The CDR3 spans 16 residues. CDR1 is LGHDT and CDR2 is YNNKEL in the germline V gene (reference sequence). The CDR3: CASSRGLAGGYNEQFF. The CDR3 bases are TGTGCCAGCAGCCGGGGACTAGCGGGAGGGTACAATGAGCAGTTCTTC.

This clone was found once. The chain is built from TRBV12-3 or TRBV12-4 and TRBJ1-5; D unresolved. V was shortened by 3 bases and J by 5 bases, with 8 bases between the two germline ends. The CDR3 length is 13 residues. CDR3 bases: TGTGCCAGCAGTTTCGACCGGTATCAGCCCCAGCATTTT. Its translation: CASSFDRYQPQHF.